The 7 T cell receptor beta chains given below trace back to one sample, sequenced in a study of cytomegalovirus exposure and HLA in healthy donors. 13 Jbeta primers and 60 Vbeta primers were used for the PCR. Generated by immunoSEQ multiplex PCR, the TCRdb table keeps only in-frame clones and is missing some. The sample lists 110,000 to 150,000 clones, around four fifths occurring once. Specimen: PBMCs. The receptors originated from a man aged 25-45 years in good health and CMV-seronegative.

CDR3 nucleotides: TGCGCCAGCAGCTCCGGGACAGGGTTCTCCGAGCAGTACTTC. Its protein product is CASSSGTGFSEQYF. The rearrangement links TRBV5-1 to TRBJ2-7, with 9 bases fitting TRBD1. Looked up from germline, CDR1 is SGHRS and CDR2 is YFSETQ. V lost 3 bases to trimming and J lost 6 bases; unmatched junction nucleotides: 7. The CDR3 sequence is 14 residues long.

The V and J genes are TRBV10-1 and TRBJ2-1; D is possibly TRBD1 (6 bases). The CDR3 extends over 14 amino acids. V gave up 5 bases and J gave up 1 base, with 9 bases separating them. The germline V gene encodes CDR1 WNHNN and CDR2 SYGVQD (reference sequence). The CDR3 loop reads CASSRQDSYNEQFF. As DNA, the CDR3 is TGCGCCAGCAGTCGACAGGATTCCTACAATGAGCAGTTCTTC.

The chain links TRBV13 to TRBJ2-1, with TRBD1 as a possible D gene (5 bases). The CDR3 has 13 amino acids. Germline lookup yields CDR1 PRHDT and CDR2 FYEKMQ (reference sequence). Between the trimmed V and J ends, which lost 5 bases and 6 bases, there was a span of 11 bases. The CDR3 is CASSIPRGNEQFF. In nucleotides, the CDR3 is TGTGCCAGCAGCATCCCTAGGGGCAATGAGCAGTTCTTC.

CDR3 amino acids: CASRPRGPFYEQYF. The CDR3 DNA sequence: TGTGCCAGCAGGCCCAGGGGCCCCTTCTACGAGCAGTACTTC. This chain joins TRBV7-9 and TRBJ2-7, with TRBD1 as a possible D gene (6 bases). Germline CDR1 and CDR2: SEHNR and FQNEAQ (reference sequence). The CDR3 runs 14 residues. V dropped 6 bases and J dropped 3 bases, with 15 bases sitting between them.

This chain links TRBV7-6 with TRBJ2-5; D is undetermined. Trimming pared 5 bases from V and 0 bases from J, leaving 7 bases between. Germline CDR1 and CDR2: SGHVS and FNYEAQ. The CDR3 is 13 residues long. The CDR3, as DNA: TGTGCCAGCAGCCCGCGTGACCAAGAGACCCAGTACTTC. Its translation is CASSPRDQETQYF.

The chain couples TRBV28 to TRBJ2-7; possible D gene TRBD2, 6 bases. The germline V gene encodes CDR1 MDHEN and CDR2 SYDVKM. The V end was cut by 1 base, the J end by 6 bases, with 16 bases between. The CDR3 length is 15 residues. The CDR3 loop is CASSLSTSFKSEQYF. CDR3 nucleotide sequence: TGTGCCAGCAGTTTATCTACTAGCTTTAAAAGCGAGCAGTACTTC.

V and J are TRBV18 and TRBJ2-7; 9 bases fit TRBD2. The CDR3 totals 14 residues. Germline CDR1 and CDR2: KGHSH and LQKENI. V gave up 3 bases and J gave up 2 bases; unmatched junction bases: 2. The CDR3 coding sequence is TGTGCCAGCTCACCGGCGGGAGGGGCCTACGAGCAGTACTTC. Its protein product is CASSPAGGAYEQYF.